This is a list of T cell receptor beta chains from one sample in a study of blood T cell repertoires in COVID-19. Repertoires were generated with immunoSEQ multiplex PCR, while TCRdb's copy carries only in-frame clones and drops some. The repertoire has some 180,000 clones, roughly 82% of them found once; the top ten carry around 8%. The specimen was peripheral blood. The source is a woman aged 55 to 70 with COVID-19, enrolled during active disease. CDR3s include the opening cysteine and the closing phenylalanine or tryptophan. The order of the fields is J gene, clone size, D gene, V gene, CDR3 protein, CDR3 DNA. The D gene is left open where the match is weak. Clone size, where shown, is once, few, many, or a class for clones that have expanded.

TRBJ2-1,.,.,TRBV7-7,CASSFARQDEQFF,TGTGCTAGCAGCTTTGCTAGACAGGACGAGCAGTTCTTC
TRBJ1-5,.,TRBD1,TRBV5-1,CASSSGQGDQPQHF,TGCGCCAGCAGCTCAGGACAGGGCGATCAGCCCCAGCATTTT
TRBJ1-2,.,.,TRBV11-2,CASSPSTDYGYTF,TGTGCCAGCAGCCCTTCGACAGACTATGGCTACACCTTC
TRBJ1-1,.,TRBD1,TRBV7-3,CASSPTGGGGEAFF,TGTGCCAGCAGCCCTACAGGGGGCGGAGGTGAAGCTTTCTTT
TRBJ2-2,.,TRBD2,TRBV2,CASSERLAVNTGELFF,TGTGCCAGCAGTGAGCGGCTAGCGGTGAACACCGGGGAGCTGTTTTTT
TRBJ2-1,.,.,TRBV19,CASSWSWTYNEQFF,TGTGCCAGTAGTTGGAGCTGGACCTACAATGAGCAGTTCTTC
TRBJ2-1,few,.,TRBV28,CASSPGTYGNANEQFF,TGTGCCAGCAGTCCGGGAACATATGGTAACGCTAATGAGCAGTTCTTC
TRBJ1-3,few,TRBD1,TRBV18,CASSPTFGQGLSGNTIYF,TGTGCCAGCTCACCAACATTCGGACAGGGCCTCTCTGGAAACACCATATATTTT
TRBJ1-1,.,.,TRBV19,CATQTGMNTEAFF,TGTGCCACCCAGACAGGTATGAACACTGAAGCTTTCTTT
TRBJ1-2,.,.,TRBV18,CASSWTTNYGYTF,TGTGCCAGCTCATGGACAACGAACTATGGCTACACCTTC
TRBJ2-1,.,.,TRBV5-6,CASSLGGTWDEQFF,TGTGCCAGCAGCTTGGGAGGCACATGGGATGAGCAGTTCTTC
TRBJ2-3,.,TRBD2,TRBV6-6,CASSRSPPGTSGPDTQYF,TGTGCCAGCAGTCGCTCCCCACCCGGGACTAGCGGGCCAGATACGCAGTATTTT
TRBJ1-3,.,TRBD1,TRBV6-6,CASSPQGAGQGLLSGNTIYF,TGTGCCAGCAGCCCCCAAGGGGCGGGACAGGGTCTTCTCTCTGGAAACACCATATATTTT
TRBJ1-1,.,TRBD1,TRBV7-9,CASSSLGQGLAFF,TGTGCCAGCAGCTCCCTTGGACAGGGGCTGGCTTTCTTT
TRBJ2-3,.,.,TRBV11-3,CASSLGEVTDTQYF,TGTGCCAGCAGCCTCGGGGAGGTAACAGATACGCAGTATTTT
TRBJ1-6,once,TRBD1,TRBV7-2,CASSFDDRGLSPLHF,TGTGCCAGCAGCTTTGACGACAGGGGGTTGTCACCCCTCCACTTT
TRBJ2-2,.,.,TRBV11-3,CASSPRGNTGELFF,TGTGCCAGCAGCCCCCGGGGAAACACCGGGGAGCTGTTTTTT
TRBJ2-5,.,.,TRBV14,CASSQRGRETQYF,TGTGCCAGCAGCCAAAGAGGGAGGGAGACCCAGTACTTC
TRBJ2-3,.,TRBD1,TRBV9,CASSTHRGPDTQYF,TGTGCCAGCAGCACCCACAGGGGCCCAGATACGCAGTATTTT
TRBJ2-1,.,TRBD2,TRBV4-2,CASSQESSGGNEQFF,TGTGCCAGCAGCCAAGAGTCTAGCGGGGGAAATGAGCAGTTCTTC
TRBJ2-5,.,TRBD1,TRBV6-2/TRBV6-3,CASSDTTGGQETQYF,TGTGCCAGCAGTGATACGACAGGGGGCCAGGAGACCCAGTACTTC
TRBJ1-4,few,.,TRBV5-1,CASREQLLSNEKLFF,TGCGCCAGCAGGGAACAGTTGTTAAGTAATGAAAAACTGTTTTTT
TRBJ1-6,.,TRBD1,TRBV15,CATSRGTDRGNSPLHF,TGTGCCACCAGCAGAGGCACTGACAGGGGCAATTCACCCCTCCACTTT
TRBJ1-4,.,TRBD1,TRBV29-1,CSVGAPTGQNEKLFF,TGCAGCGTTGGGGCTCCGACAGGGCAGAATGAAAAACTGTTTTTT
TRBJ1-1,.,.,TRBV19,CATLRWGETEAFF,TGTGCCACCTTAAGGTGGGGGGAGACTGAAGCTTTCTTT
TRBJ1-3,.,TRBD1,TRBV18,CASSPGQGARGNTIYF,TGTGCCAGCTCACCAGGACAGGGGGCTCGTGGAAACACCATATATTTT
TRBJ2-1,.,TRBD2,TRBV7-6,CATSTLAGALHEQFF,TGTGCCACATCTACACTAGCGGGAGCCCTCCATGAGCAGTTCTTC
TRBJ1-2,.,.,TRBV28,CASSPALDRGYGYTF,TGTGCCAGCAGCCCCGCCCTTGACAGAGGCTATGGCTACACCTTC
TRBJ2-5,.,TRBD1,TRBV11-2,CASSSISGGAETQYF,TGTGCCAGCAGCTCTATCTCAGGGGGCGCAGAGACCCAGTACTTC
TRBJ2-5,.,.,TRBV6-5,CASRLTGVQETQYF,TGTGCCAGCCGTCTGACAGGCGTTCAGGAGACCCAGTACTTC
TRBJ1-6,once,.,TRBV2,CASSRSSYNSPLHF,TGTGCCAGCAGTCGGAGCTCCTATAATTCACCCCTCCACTTT